This T cell receptor (beta chain) was profiled in a study of cytomegalovirus exposure and HLA in healthy donors. This CDR3 has 17 residues. V trimming: 0 bases; J trimming: 2 bases; junction bases outside the gene matches: 10. Looked up from germline, CDR1 is SGHRS and CDR2 is YFSETQ. Regarding this clone: Antigen unknown.

Whole-study findings and limits: Follow-up analysis found HLA locus-dependent TCR association rates, highest for DRB1 and lowest for HLA-C. Later findings reportedly placed an Asian-associated ancestry cluster below the approximately 650-donor mean for N-insertions.

The PCR was carried out with 60 Vbeta primers and 13 Jbeta primers. Using immunoSEQ multiplex PCR, the repertoire was profiled, and TCRdb retains in-frame clones only, with some absent. The sample lists 150,000 to 200,000 clones; roughly 78% were seen once. The material sequenced was PBMCs. The sequence was collected from a woman aged 30 to 39 in good health and CMV-seropositive. This chain uses TRBV5-1 with TRBJ2-7; TRBD1 aligns across 8 bases. CDR3 loop: CASSLAAGGPSTYEQYF. CDR3 nucleotides: TGCGCCAGCAGCTTGGCTGCAGGGGGCCCTTCGACCTACGAGCAGTACTTC.